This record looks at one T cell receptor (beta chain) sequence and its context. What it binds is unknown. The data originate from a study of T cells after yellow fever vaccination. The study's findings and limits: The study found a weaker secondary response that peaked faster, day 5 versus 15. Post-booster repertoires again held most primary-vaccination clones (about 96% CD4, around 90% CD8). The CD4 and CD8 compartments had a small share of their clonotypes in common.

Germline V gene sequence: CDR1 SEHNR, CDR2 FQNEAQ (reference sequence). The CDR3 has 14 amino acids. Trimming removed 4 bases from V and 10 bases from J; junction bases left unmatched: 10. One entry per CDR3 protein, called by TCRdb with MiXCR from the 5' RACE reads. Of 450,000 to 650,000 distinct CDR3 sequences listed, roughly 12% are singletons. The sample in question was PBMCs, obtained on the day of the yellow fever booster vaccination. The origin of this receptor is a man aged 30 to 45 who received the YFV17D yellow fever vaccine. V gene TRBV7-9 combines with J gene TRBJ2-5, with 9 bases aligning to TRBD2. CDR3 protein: CASSSGTSRSHQYF. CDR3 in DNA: TGTGCCAGCAGCTCAGGGACTAGCAGGAGCCACCAGTACTTC.